The 16 T cell receptor beta chains presented below share a single source sample, sequenced in a study of CD8 T cells in ankylosing spondylitis. Study observations and caveats: A motif of eight highly homologous TCR beta variants was seen as apparently characteristic of ankylosing spondylitis blood.

The antigens of these receptors remain unknown. TCRdb passed the 5' RACE reads through MiXCR, listing each CDR3 protein once. The sample has 350,000 to 450,000 distinct CDR3 sequences; around 26% are singletons. Sequencing was done on a sample of blood, either unsorted or a sorted T cell fraction (not recorded which). The receptor set was obtained from a male donor with ankylosing spondylitis.

The CDR3 loop is CASSLKRGADTQYF. The DNA for the CDR3 is TGTGCCAGCAGCTTAAAAAGGGGGGCAGATACGCAGTATTTT. The rearrangement uses TRBV7-2 and TRBJ2-3, with D perhaps given as TRBD1 or TRBD2 (6 bases each). Germline CDR1 SGHTA, CDR2 FQGNSA. With 2 bases removed from V and 4 bases from J, the gap between germline ends came to 10 bases. CDR3 size: 14 residues. The full variable domain, in which reference TRBV7-2 and TRBJ2-3 provide the parts outside the CDR3, is GAGVSQSPSNKVTEKGKDVELRCDPISGHTALYWYRQSLGQGLEFLIYFQGNSAPDKSGLPSDRFSAERTGGSVSTLTIQRTQQEDSAVYLCASSLKRGADTQYFGPGTRLTVL.

This clonotype was seen more than once but under ten times. This rearrangement joins TRBV12-3 or TRBV12-4 to TRBJ2-1; no definite D call. CDR3 size: 17 residues. V shed 5 bases and J shed 0 bases, with 17 bases lying between them. As DNA, the CDR3 is TGTGCCAGCAGTCCCCCCGCCGGACGTCGCTCCTACAATGAGCAGTTCTTC. Translation gives CASSPPAGRRSYNEQFF.

This chain joins TRBV5-6 and TRBJ2-1; possible D gene TRBD2, 5 bases. The CDR3 contains 15 residues. The germline V and J ends were trimmed by 6 bases and 9 bases, with 22 bases remaining between them. CDR1 and CDR2 from the germline V gene are SGHDT and YYEEEE. This CDR3 reads CASIKSPGQAGEQFF. CDR3 nucleotide sequence: TGTGCCAGCATAAAAAGTCCGGGCCAGGCGGGTGAGCAGTTCTTC. Full variable domain (rest looked up from reference TRBV5-6 and TRBJ2-1): DAGVTQSPTHLIKTRGQQVTLRCSPKSGHDTVSWYQQALGQGPQFIFQYYEEEERQRGNFPDRFSGHQFPNYSSELNVNALLLGDSALYLCASIKSPGQAGEQFFGPGTRLTVL.

In its sample, this clonotype was seen many times. The chain is built from TRBV7-2 and TRBJ1-5; possibly TRBD1 for D (6 bases). The CDR3 has 14 amino acids. The germline V gene has CDR1 SGHTA and CDR2 FQGNSA. The ends were cut back, 4 bases at V and 4 bases at J, with 11 bases in the middle. This chain's CDR3 is CASSSGAINQPQHF. The CDR3 bases are TGTGCCAGCAGCTCAGGGGCCATAAATCAGCCCCAGCATTTT.

The V and J genes are TRBV20-1 and TRBJ1-1; no reliable D call. CDR3 size: 14 residues. The germline gives CDR1 DFQATT, CDR2 SNEGSKA (reference sequence). V lost 3 bases to trimming and J lost 6 bases, with 17 bases between them. This CDR3 reads CSASAPGGRAEAFF. The CDR3 nucleotides are TGCAGTGCTAGCGCCCCGGGAGGTAGAGCTGAAGCTTTCTTT.

This clonotype has a handful of counts. This sequence joins TRBV7-2 and TRBJ1-3; D remains unclear. V was cut by 0 bases and J by 0 bases, with 15 bases left in between. The CDR3 loop spans 18 amino acids. The germline V gene encodes CDR1 SGHTA and CDR2 FQGNSA. The CDR3 region has the DNA TGTGCCAGCAGCTTAGCGTCCGGCACTTCAAGCTCTGGAAACACCATATATTTT. This translates into CASSLASGTSSSGNTIYF.

This chain joins TRBV5-6 and TRBJ2-1, with D perhaps assigned TRBD1 or TRBD2 (5 bases each). This CDR3 region has 18 residues. Germline-derived CDR1 and CDR2 are SGHDT and YYEEEE. The germline V and J ends were trimmed by 3 bases and 8 bases, with 27 bases remaining between them. CDR3 residues: CASSSSAPGTRGLDEQFF. The CDR3 nucleotides are TGTGCCAGCAGCTCCTCCGCCCCCGGGACCAGAGGTCTTGATGAGCAGTTCTTC.

The genes are TRBV20-1 and TRBJ2-5, with 11 bases identical to TRBD2. The length of the CDR3 is 13 residues. Germline V gives CDR1 DFQATT, CDR2 SNEGSKA (reference sequence). V lost 7 bases and J lost 3; bases outside the gene matches: 4. The CDR3 region is CSGLLAGEETQYF. CDR3 in DNA: TGCAGTGGCCTACTAGCGGGAGAAGAGACCCAGTACTTC.

The gene calls are TRBV7-9 and TRBJ2-1; TRBD1 agrees at 8 bases. V lost 3 bases, J lost 7 bases, and 14 bases stayed unmatched. The CDR3 is 17 residues long. Germline CDR1 reads SEHNR; CDR2 reads FQNEAQ (reference sequence). The CDR3 loop is CASSLTGVRSAANEQFF. The DNA of the CDR3 is TGTGCCAGCAGCTTGACAGGGGTCCGAAGTGCTGCTAATGAGCAGTTCTTC. The whole variable domain, filled in from reference TRBV7-9 and TRBJ2-1, reads DTGVSQNPRHKITKRGQNVTFRCDPISEHNRLYWYRQTLGQGPEFLTYFQNEAQLEKSRLLSDRFSAERPKGSFSTLEIQRTEQGDSAMYLCASSLTGVRSAANEQFFGPGTRLTVL.

The chain combines TRBV7-7 with TRBJ2-5; the D gene is possibly TRBD1 (6 bases). Looked up from germline, CDR1 is SSHAT and CDR2 is FNYEAQ (reference sequence). Trimming stripped 3 bases from V and 4 bases from J, with 9 bases between. CDR3 length: 13 residues. The chain's CDR3 is CASSLGHLETQYF. CDR3 nucleotide sequence: TGTGCCAGCAGCTTGGGACACCTAGAGACCCAGTACTTC.

This clonotype came up a few times. The chain uses TRBV5-1 and TRBJ1-5, with D possibly matching TRBD1 (6 bases). V lost 5 bases and J 0 bases, leaving 6 bases between the germline ends. Germline assignment: CDR1 SGHRS and CDR2 YFSETQ. The CDR3 has 13 amino acids. CDR3 region: CASRQGSNQPQHF. The CDR3, as DNA: TGCGCCAGCAGACAGGGTAGCAATCAGCCCCAGCATTTT.

The rearrangement uses TRBV2 and TRBJ2-1, with D maybe TRBD2 (5 bases). CDR1 is SNHLY, CDR2 FYNNEI, per germline. The V end was cut by 10 bases, the J end by 10 bases, with 17 bases between. The length of the CDR3 is 12 residues. This CDR3 reads CATQRYRKEQFF. CDR3 DNA: TGTGCCACCCAGCGGTACAGAAAGGAGCAGTTCTTC.

This chain links TRBV20-1 with TRBJ2-1; a possible D gene is TRBD2 (6 bases). Trimming cost V 8 bases and J 7 bases, with 21 bases left between them. CDR3 size: 14 residues. Looked up from germline, CDR1 is DFQATT and CDR2 is SNEGSKA (reference sequence). The CDR3 loop reads CSPRDFFSPNEQFF. CDR3 nucleotides: TGCAGTCCCCGGGACTTCTTCAGCCCGAATGAGCAGTTCTTC.

CDR3 region: CASSLLALTSGNEQFF. CDR3 in DNA: TGTGCCAGCAGCCTACTAGCTTTGACGTCGGGCAATGAGCAGTTCTTC. The chain links TRBV12-3 or TRBV12-4 to TRBJ2-1, with D maybe TRBD2 (6 bases). CDR3 length equals 16 residues. V was trimmed by 6 bases and J by 6 bases, leaving 21 bases between them.

This clonotype was observed a few times. The genes are TRBV5-4 and TRBJ1-1, with D possibly being TRBD1 (6 bases). The CDR3 spans 15 residues. Germline lookup yields CDR1 SGHNT and CDR2 YYREEE (reference sequence). V was trimmed by 4 bases and J by 1 base, leaving 14 bases between them. The DNA for the CDR3 is TGTGCCAGCAGCAGCTCAGGGGTGGCGAACACTGAAGCTTTCTTT. This sequence encodes CASSSSGVANTEAFF. The full variable domain, in which reference TRBV5-4 and TRBJ1-1 provide the parts outside the CDR3, is ETGVTQSPTHLIKTRGQQVTLRCSSQSGHNTVSWYQQALGQGPQFIFQYYREEENGRGNFPPRFSGLQFPNYSSELNVNALELDDSALYLCASSSSGVANTEAFFGQGTRLTVV.

The chain joins TRBV20-1 to TRBJ1-4; TRBD1 aligns across 10 bases. The CDR3 runs 13 residues. J lost 7 bases, V lost 3 bases, and 2 bases had no gene match. Germline V gives CDR1 DFQATT, CDR2 SNEGSKA (reference sequence). The CDR3 here is CSARDRGGEKLFF. The CDR3 DNA sequence: TGCAGTGCTAGGGACAGGGGGGGTGAAAAACTGTTTTTT.